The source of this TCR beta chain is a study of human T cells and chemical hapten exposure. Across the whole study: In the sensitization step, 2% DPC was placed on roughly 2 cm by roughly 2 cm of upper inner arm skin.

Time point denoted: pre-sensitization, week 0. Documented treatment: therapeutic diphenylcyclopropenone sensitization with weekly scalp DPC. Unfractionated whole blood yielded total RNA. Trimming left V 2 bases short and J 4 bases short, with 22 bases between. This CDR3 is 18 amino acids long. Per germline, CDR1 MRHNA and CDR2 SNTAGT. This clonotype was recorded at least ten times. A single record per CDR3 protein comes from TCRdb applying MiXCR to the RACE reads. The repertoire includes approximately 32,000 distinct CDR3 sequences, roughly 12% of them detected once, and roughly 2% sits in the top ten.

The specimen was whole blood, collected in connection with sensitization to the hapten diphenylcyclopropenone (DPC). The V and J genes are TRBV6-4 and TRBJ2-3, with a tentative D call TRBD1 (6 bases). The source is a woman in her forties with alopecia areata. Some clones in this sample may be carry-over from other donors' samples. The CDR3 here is CASSDRQFQGRGADTQYF. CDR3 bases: TGTGCCAGCAGTGACCGACAATTTCAGGGGCGAGGTGCAGATACGCAGTATTTT.